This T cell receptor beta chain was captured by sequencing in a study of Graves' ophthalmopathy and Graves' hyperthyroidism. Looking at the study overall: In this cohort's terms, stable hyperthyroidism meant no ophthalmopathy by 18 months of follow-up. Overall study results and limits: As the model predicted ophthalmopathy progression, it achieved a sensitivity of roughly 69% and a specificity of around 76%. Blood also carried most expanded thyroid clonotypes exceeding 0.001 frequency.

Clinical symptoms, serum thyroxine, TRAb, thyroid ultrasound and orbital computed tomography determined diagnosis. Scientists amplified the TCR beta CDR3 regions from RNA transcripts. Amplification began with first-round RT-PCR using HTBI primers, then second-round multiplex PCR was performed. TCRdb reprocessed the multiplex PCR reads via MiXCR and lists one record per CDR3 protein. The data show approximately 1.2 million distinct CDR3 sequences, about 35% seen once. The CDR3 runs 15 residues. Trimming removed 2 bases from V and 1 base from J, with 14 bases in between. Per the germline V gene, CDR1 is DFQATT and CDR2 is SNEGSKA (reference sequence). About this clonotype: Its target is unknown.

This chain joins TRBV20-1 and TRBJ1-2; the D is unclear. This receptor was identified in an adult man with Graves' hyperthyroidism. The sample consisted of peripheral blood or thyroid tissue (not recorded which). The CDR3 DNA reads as TGCAGTGCTAGACCGGCTGGAAGCTATAACTATGGCTACACCTTC. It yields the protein CSARPAGSYNYGYTF.